This T cell receptor (beta chain) was captured in a study of blood T cell repertoires in COVID-19. Study details: COVID-19 samples from acute and convalescent phases originated in the United States, Italy and Spain.

Germline values: CDR1 SGHAT, CDR2 FQNNGV. There are 15 residues in the CDR3. V lost 4 bases and J lost 4; bases outside the gene matches: 6. The repertoire was sequenced with immunoSEQ multiplex PCR; TCRdb's copy has only in-frame clones and lacks some. The data show about 140,000 clones, 81% seen once. The V call is TRBV11-2, the J call TRBJ1-3, with TRBD1 matching 8 bases. The sample consisted of peripheral blood. The clonotype originates from a woman aged 60 to 75 with active or convalescent COVID-19. The CDR3 here is CASSSGQVPGNTIYF. The DNA of the CDR3 is TGTGCCAGCAGCTCGGGACAGGTCCCAGGAAACACCATATATTTT.